A single sample gave rise to the 32 T cell receptor beta chains below, sequenced in a study of CD8 T cells in Susac syndrome. Random hexamers were used to reverse transcribe 0.5 to 1 ug of RNA. A single record per CDR3 protein comes from TCRdb applying MiXCR to the immunoSEQ multiplex PCR reads. The repertoire includes around 90,000 distinct CDR3 sequences, 90% to 97% of them detected once, and 0.62% sits in the top ten. The source material was CD8+ T cells from PBMCs. The receptors were gathered from a human donor with Susac syndrome.

The chain recombines TRBV3-1 with TRBJ1-3; D uncertain. The CDR3 contains 14 residues. Germline loops: CDR1 LGHDT, CDR2 YNNKEL (reference sequence). The ends were cut back, 0 bases at V and 0 bases at J, with 3 bases in the middle. CDR3 amino acids: CASSQDNSGNTIYF. The CDR3 bases are TGTGCCAGCAGCCAAGACAACTCTGGAAACACCATATATTTT.

V is TRBV9 and J is TRBJ1-2; D remains ambiguous. V dropped 3 bases and J dropped 7 bases, with 16 bases sitting between them. Germline CDR1 SGDLS, CDR2 YYNGEE. CDR3 size: 14 residues. CDR3 nucleotides: TGTGCCAGCAGCGGATTCGGAACGGTGGGTGGCTACACCTTC. Protein sequence: CASSGFGTVGGYTF.

This clonotype has just one count. The chain combines TRBV12-3 or TRBV12-4 with TRBJ2-5, with 13 positions matching TRBD2. This CDR3 is built from 14 residues. Losses at the gene ends were 6 bases for V and 5 bases for J; bases not matched to a gene: 3. In DNA form, the CDR3 reads TGTGCCAGCAGCACTAGCGGGGGGGCGGAGACCCAGTACTTC. Its translation: CASSTSGGAETQYF.

V usage is TRBV19 and J usage is TRBJ2-1; D is ambiguous. Trimming stripped 3 bases from V and 5 bases from J, with 8 bases between. This CDR3 is built from 13 residues. The germline gives CDR1 LNHDA, CDR2 SQIVND (reference sequence). CDR3 sequence reads: CASSIQWDNEQFF. The CDR3 region has the DNA TGTGCCAGTAGTATTCAGTGGGACAATGAGCAGTTCTTC.

The chain couples TRBV5-6 to TRBJ1-6; unclear D gene. This CDR3 has 12 residues. The V gene lost 2 bases and the J gene lost 13 bases, with 10 bases spanning the gap. The germline gives CDR1 SGHDT, CDR2 YYEEEE. The CDR3 region has the DNA TGTGCCAGCAGCTTATCGGGCTCTCCCCTCCACTTT. This encodes CASSLSGSPLHF.

The V gene is TRBV4-3, the J gene TRBJ2-2, with a weak D call TRBD1 (6 bases). The germline V gene encodes CDR1 LGHNA and CDR2 YSLEER. The CDR3 totals 15 residues. Trimming stripped 0 bases from V and 4 bases from J, with 9 bases between. This chain's CDR3 is CASSQDTGFTGELFF. CDR3 in DNA: TGCGCCAGCAGCCAAGATACAGGGTTCACCGGGGAGCTGTTTTTT.

The chain recombines TRBV20-1 with TRBJ1-1; D unresolved. Trimming removed 4 bases from V and 6 bases from J, with 18 bases in between. The CDR3 length is 14 residues. Germline assignment: CDR1 DFQATT and CDR2 SNEGSKA (reference sequence). CDR3 in amino acids: CSATPIDTTPEAFF. The CDR3 DNA is TGCAGTGCTACCCCGATTGATACGACACCTGAAGCTTTCTTT.

This rearrangement joins TRBV14 to TRBJ1-2; a possible D gene is TRBD1 (5 bases). The CDR3 runs 15 residues. Per the germline V gene, CDR1 is SGHDN and CDR2 is FVKESK. V was shortened by 4 bases and J by 4 bases, with 16 bases between the two germline ends. The DNA for the CDR3 is TGTGCCAGCAGCCCTTCAGGGACCTTGGTCTATGGCTACACCTTC. It translates to CASSPSGTLVYGYTF.

The rearrangement joins TRBV3-1 to TRBJ2-3; 10 bases match TRBD2. J gave up 5 bases and V 1 base, and 3 bases lay outside the gene matches. CDR1 and CDR2 from the germline V gene are LGHDT and YNNKEL (reference sequence). CDR3 size: 15 residues. The CDR3: CASSQVAGGVDTQYF. The CDR3 DNA reads as TGTGCCAGCAGCCAAGTAGCGGGGGGCGTAGATACGCAGTATTTT.

The gene calls are TRBV7-2 and TRBJ1-6; no definite D call. The ends were cut back, 1 base at V and 10 bases at J, with 8 bases in the middle. The germline CDR1 and CDR2 sequences are SGHTA and FQGNSA. The CDR3 is made up of 13 amino acids. The CDR3 DNA follows: TGTGCCAGCAGCTTAGAGAGGGAATCACCCCTCCACTTT. Amino acids: CASSLERESPLHF.

J is TRBJ2-5 and V is TRBV9; no clear D. This CDR3 spans 13 amino acids. Trimming removed 0 bases at V and 5 bases at J, with 8 bases between. In germline, CDR1 is SGDLS, CDR2 YYNGEE. CDR3 coding DNA: TGTGCCAGCAGCGTAGAGGGCTCGGAGACCCAGTACTTC. This codes for CASSVEGSETQYF.

The rearrangement uses TRBV20-1 and TRBJ1-1; D call uncertain. Germline loops: CDR1 DFQATT, CDR2 SNEGSKA (reference sequence). This CDR3 has 13 residues. V shed 5 bases and J shed 0 bases, with 10 bases lying between them. DNA for the CDR3: TGCAGTGCTTCCCGAGGTTTGAACACTGAAGCTTTCTTT. The encoded protein is CSASRGLNTEAFF.

The chain carries TRBV30 and TRBJ2-5; no clear D. The CDR3 length is 13 residues. V dropped 0 bases and J dropped 3 bases, with 8 bases sitting between them. CDR1 is GTSNPN and CDR2 is SVGIG in the germline V gene (reference sequence). The CDR3 coding sequence is TGTGCCTGGAGTGTACAAGCAGAAGAGACCCAGTACTTC. Translating it yields CAWSVQAEETQYF. The variable domain in full, completed from reference TRBV30 and TRBJ2-5, reads SQTIHQWPATLVQPVGSPLSLECTVEGTSNPNLYWYRQAAGRGLQLLFYSVGIGQISSEVPQNLSASRPQDRQFILSSKKLLLSDSGFYLCAWSVQAEETQYFGPGTRLLVL.

This clonotype appeared a single time. This chain's CDR3 is CSASKPDRLNSPLHF. CDR3 nucleotides: TGCAGTGCTAGTAAGCCGGACAGGCTAAATTCACCCCTCCACTTT. The rearrangement joins TRBV20-1 to TRBJ1-6, with 7 bases lining up with TRBD1. V was pared by 3 bases and J by 7 bases, with 9 bases of the junction left unmatched. Per the germline V gene, CDR1 is DFQATT and CDR2 is SNEGSKA (reference sequence). This CDR3 has 15 residues.

The chain recombines TRBV6-2 or TRBV6-3 with TRBJ2-3; possible D gene TRBD1, 6 bases. This CDR3 comprises 15 residues. The germline V gene has CDR1 MNHEY and CDR2 SVGEGT. Trimming cost V 2 bases and J 2 bases, with 11 bases left between them. This CDR3 is CASSYRDRFTDTQYF. DNA of the CDR3: TGTGCCAGCAGTTACCGCGACAGGTTCACAGATACGCAGTATTTT.

V gene TRBV29-1 combines with J gene TRBJ1-5, with 7 bases matching TRBD1. After removal of 6 bases from V and 5 bases from J, the junction contained 7 bases not matched to a gene. The CDR3 length is 13 residues. CDR1 is SQVTM, CDR2 ANQGSEA, per germline. In nucleotides, the CDR3 is TGCAGCGTCCGACAGGGCTTCGATCAGCCCCAGCATTTT. Its protein is CSVRQGFDQPQHF.

The chain carries TRBV18 and TRBJ2-3; 10 bases line up with TRBD1. V lost 3 bases to trimming and J lost 1 base; unmatched junction nucleotides: 4. The CDR3 consists of 16 residues. In germline, CDR1 is KGHSH, CDR2 LQKENI. For the CDR3, the DNA is TGTGCCAGCTCACCGAGGGGGACAGGGGGCACAGATACGCAGTATTTT. It yields the protein CASSPRGTGGTDTQYF.

The chain uses TRBV20-1 and TRBJ1-1; D possibly corresponds to TRBD1 (6 bases). The CDR3 has 12 residues. Germline assignment: CDR1 DFQATT and CDR2 SNEGSKA (reference sequence). V lost 3 bases to trimming and J lost 4 bases, with 9 bases between them. The CDR3 DNA reads as TGCAGTGCTAGGCAGGGGAGCACTGAAGCTTTCTTT. Protein: CSARQGSTEAFF.

This chain connects TRBV12-3 or TRBV12-4 to TRBJ2-7, with 7 bases aligning to TRBD1. The V segment lost 6 bases and the J segment 0 bases; nucleotides outside the gene matches: 8. The CDR3 runs 15 residues. The CDR3 here is CASRARDRSSYEQYF. CDR3 sequence (DNA): TGTGCCAGCAGGGCCCGGGACAGAAGCTCCTACGAGCAGTACTTC.

The J gene is TRBJ1-5, the V gene TRBV6-2 or TRBV6-3; D is uncertain. CDR1 MNHEY and CDR2 SVGEGT come from the germline V gene. V dropped 2 bases and J dropped 9 bases, with 5 bases sitting between them. CDR3 length equals 11 residues. The CDR3 DNA is TGTGCCAGCAGTTACAGTGGGCCCCAGCATTTT. Amino acid sequence: CASSYSGPQHF.

This chain joins TRBV19 and TRBJ1-2; 7 bases are a match to TRBD1. Germline V gene lookup returns CDR1 LNHDA and CDR2 SQIVND (reference sequence). V dropped 1 base and J dropped 4; count of bases not matched to a gene: 6. The length of the CDR3 is 15 residues. Here the CDR3 reads CASSIGLRDSYGYTF. DNA of the CDR3: TGTGCCAGTAGTATAGGTCTCCGGGACAGCTATGGCTACACCTTC. The complete variable domain, with remaining parts taken from reference TRBV19 and TRBJ1-2, reads DGGITQSPKYLFRKEGQNVTLSCEQNLNHDAMYWYRQDPGQGLRLIYYSQIVNDFQKGDIAEGYSVSREKKESFPLTVTSAQKNPTAFYLCASSIGLRDSYGYTFGSGTRLTVV.

The rearrangement uses TRBV20-1 and TRBJ2-5; D might be TRBD2 (5 bases). The CDR3 has 16 amino acids. Germline V gene data show CDR1 as DFQATT and CDR2 as SNEGSKA (reference sequence). Trimming took 0 bases from V and 2 from J, leaving 16 bases between them. In DNA, the CDR3 is TGCAGTGCTAGAGATGGGCTAGCCGAACTACAAGAGACCCAGTACTTC. Translating gives CSARDGLAELQETQYF.

The genes are TRBV30 and TRBJ2-1, with 10 bases fitting TRBD1. The CDR3 spans 14 residues. Per the germline V gene, CDR1 is GTSNPN and CDR2 is SVGIG (reference sequence). J was trimmed by 7 bases and V by 7 bases; bases with no gene match: 10. The CDR3 nucleotides are TGTGCCTCCGCCTTACCGGGACAGGGGAATGAGCAGTTCTTC. Amino acid sequence: CASALPGQGNEQFF.

The V and J genes are TRBV29-1 and TRBJ1-5; no definite D call. Trimming left V 0 bases short and J 1 base short, with 7 bases between. Per the germline V gene, CDR1 is SQVTM and CDR2 is ANQGSEA. The CDR3 runs 14 residues. The CDR3 DNA sequence: TGCAGCGTTGAAGACCCCGGCAGCAATCAGCCCCAGCATTTT. It encodes CSVEDPGSNQPQHF.

This rearrangement joins TRBV7-9 to TRBJ1-2; 8 bases align to TRBD1. Unmatched junction bases numbered 6, after V lost 2 bases and J lost 7 bases. The CDR3 length is 14 residues. Germline CDR1 and CDR2: SEHNR and FQNEAQ (reference sequence). DNA of the CDR3: TGTGCCAGCAGCTTATCCGGGACAGGTTTTGGCTACACCTTC. Amino acid sequence: CASSLSGTGFGYTF.

The DNA for the CDR3 is TGTGCCAGCAGCCCATACCGTTTCAGAGACAACACCGGGGAGCTGTTTTTT. This sequence encodes CASSPYRFRDNTGELFF. V is TRBV7-9 and J is TRBJ2-2; D is unclear. The CDR3 loop spans 17 amino acids. Germline CDR1 is SEHNR and CDR2 is FQNEAQ (reference sequence). Trimming shortened V by 5 bases and J by 2 bases, and 18 bases separated the two germline ends.

This chain connects TRBV30 to TRBJ1-1; D unresolved. This CDR3 is built from 12 residues. In germline, CDR1 is GTSNPN, CDR2 SVGIG (reference sequence). Trimming pared 4 bases from V and 1 base from J, leaving 7 bases between. CDR3 protein: CAWMTGNTEAFF. The CDR3 bases are TGTGCCTGGATGACTGGGAACACTGAAGCTTTCTTT.

This clonotype appeared once. The chain couples TRBV20-1 to TRBJ1-2; 7 bases agree with TRBD1. CDR3 length: 15 amino acids. V was pared by 5 bases and J by 0 bases, with 9 bases of the junction left unmatched. Per the germline V gene, CDR1 is DFQATT and CDR2 is SNEGSKA (reference sequence). CDR3 DNA sequence: TGCAGTGCTGACGGCCGACAGGGCGCTAACTATGGCTACACCTTC. Protein sequence: CSADGRQGANYGYTF.

The rearrangement links TRBV20-1 to TRBJ2-5, with D maybe TRBD2 (6 bases). Trimming removed 3 bases from V and 3 bases from J, with 11 bases in between. CDR1 and CDR2 from the germline V gene are DFQATT and SNEGSKA (reference sequence). The CDR3 runs 13 residues. The CDR3 nucleotides are TGCAGTGCTAGGTCCCCGGGGGAAGAGACCCAGTACTTC. Protein sequence: CSARSPGEETQYF.

The chain uses TRBV12-3 or TRBV12-4 and TRBJ2-3; D is unclear. The CDR3 spans 15 residues. The ends were cut back, 1 base at V and 5 bases at J, with 13 bases in the middle. The CDR3 protein is CASSLGSRVRDTQYF. The CDR3, as DNA: TGTGCCAGCAGTTTAGGATCCCGAGTTAGAGATACGCAGTATTTT.

J is TRBJ1-6 and V is TRBV3-1; a possible D gene is TRBD1 (5 bases). In germline, CDR1 is LGHDT, CDR2 YNNKEL (reference sequence). V lost 5 bases to trimming and J lost 11 bases, with 13 bases between them. This CDR3 is built from 13 residues. CDR3 sequence (DNA): TGTGCCAGCAGCGCGGGGGGGAATACACCCCTCCACTTT. Its translation is CASSAGGNTPLHF.

This clonotype was seen a single time. The V call is TRBV30, the J call TRBJ1-2; D not resolved. The ends were cut back, 1 base at V and 6 bases at J, with 12 bases in the middle. The CDR3 length is 13 residues. CDR1 and CDR2 (germline): GTSNPN, SVGIG (reference sequence). CDR3: CAWSDGLGNGYTF. For the CDR3, the DNA is TGTGCCTGGAGTGACGGACTCGGAAATGGCTACACCTTC.